Shown below are 14 T cell receptor beta chains from a single sample sequenced in a study of T cells in Graves' hyperthyroidism and ophthalmopathy. What was amplified from RNA transcripts were TCR beta CDR3 regions. RT-PCR in the first round (using the HTBI primer set) targeted the TCR CDR3. A single record per CDR3 protein comes from TCRdb applying MiXCR to the multiplex PCR reads. The sample has approximately 740,000 distinct CDR3 sequences; around 15% are singletons. The sequenced material came from blood. The receptors derive from a young woman with Graves' hyperthyroidism.

This clonotype turned up a few times. The chain combines TRBV20-1 with TRBJ2-1, with 9 bases aligning to TRBD1. CDR3 length equals 15 residues. Trimming at V came to 0 bases and at J to 6 bases, leaving 6 bases not matched to a gene. Germline CDR1 reads DFQATT; CDR2 reads SNEGSKA (reference sequence). The CDR3 region has the DNA TGCAGTGCTAGAGATCGGGACAGGGCCTTCAATGAGCAGTTCTTC. Its translation is CSARDRDRAFNEQFF.

This clonotype was counted ten times or more. This rearrangement joins TRBV30 to TRBJ2-1; no clear D. Trimming removed 0 bases from V and 7 bases from J, with 7 bases in between. CDR3 size: 12 residues. Germline assignment: CDR1 GTSNPN and CDR2 SVGIG (reference sequence). CDR3 sequence: CAWSVGVNEQFF. The CDR3 DNA is TGTGCCTGGAGTGTAGGAGTAAATGAGCAGTTCTTC.

This clonotype was detected only a few times. V is TRBV4-1 and J is TRBJ1-1; maybe TRBD1 (6 bases). CDR1 and CDR2 from the germline V gene are MGHRA and YSYEKL. This CDR3 contains 18 residues. V was cut by 0 bases and J by 5 bases, with 22 bases left in between. The DNA for the CDR3 is TGCGCCAGCAGCCAAGATCCAGGGGTGGTGAGCCGATTGACTGAAGCTTTCTTT. Translation gives CASSQDPGVVSRLTEAFF.

This clonotype was seen at least ten times. The chain carries TRBV20-1 and TRBJ2-3; 14 nucleotides agree with TRBD2. The V and J ends lost 1 base and 2 bases, in that order; junction bases with no gene match: 8. The CDR3 sequence is 18 residues long. The germline CDR1 and CDR2 sequences are DFQATT and SNEGSKA (reference sequence). DNA of the CDR3: TGCAGTGCTAGAGGGCGAGGACTAGCGGGAGGAGTCACAGATACGCAGTATTTT. Translation: CSARGRGLAGGVTDTQYF.

V gene TRBV14 combines with J gene TRBJ1-2; D is ambiguous. Germline CDR1 and CDR2: SGHDN and FVKESK. The CDR3 spans 15 residues. Deletions cut 1 base from V and 2 bases from J, with 11 bases between. The CDR3 DNA sequence: TGTGCCAGCAGCCAAGTCCCGGGAACAAACTATGGCTACACCTTC. This translates into CASSQVPGTNYGYTF.

This clonotype showed up just a few times. The V and J genes are TRBV5-6 and TRBJ2-3; TRBD2 is a possible D gene (5 bases). The CDR3 is 13 residues long. Between the trimmed V and J ends, which lost 2 bases and 8 bases, there was a span of 12 bases. Germline values: CDR1 SGHDT, CDR2 YYEEEE. CDR3 sequence: CASSFGNAVTQYF. The CDR3 DNA reads TGTGCCAGCAGCTTCGGGAACGCCGTTACGCAGTATTTT.

Only a few counts were recorded for this clonotype. The chain carries TRBV27 and TRBJ2-1; possibly TRBD1 for D (5 bases). The V and J ends lost 3 bases and 3 bases respectively, with 12 bases between them. CDR1 and CDR2 (germline): MNHEY, SMNVEV (reference sequence). The CDR3 length is 15 residues. The CDR3 region is CASSLAAGYYNEQFF. DNA of the CDR3: TGTGCCAGCAGTTTGGCGGCAGGGTACTACAATGAGCAGTTCTTC.

This rearrangement joins TRBV29-1 to TRBJ1-2; D unclear. Germline V gene data show CDR1 as SQVTM and CDR2 as ANQGSEA. V was pared by 4 bases and J by 2 bases, with 20 bases between. The CDR3 is 16 amino acids. The CDR3 DNA is TGCAGCGTTGTTTTTGAAGAGGGTGAAACCAACTATGGCTACACCTTC. This gives the protein CSVVFEEGETNYGYTF.

The rearrangement links TRBV11-3 to TRBJ2-1, with 7 nucleotides matching TRBD2. The V gene end was trimmed by 8 bases and the J gene end by 0 bases; junction bases not matched to a gene: 7. The CDR3 consists of 15 residues. CDR1 SGHNT and CDR2 YENEEA come from the germline V gene. CDR3 region: CASRSIAGSYNEQFF. CDR3 sequence (DNA): TGTGCCAGCCGTAGTATAGCGGGCTCCTACAATGAGCAGTTCTTC.

This clonotype has at least ten counts. The CDR3 nucleotides are TGTGCCAGCAAGAAACTAGCGGGAGTTAGCACAGATACGCAGTATTTT. Its translation is CASKKLAGVSTDTQYF. The rearrangement uses TRBV12-3 or TRBV12-4 and TRBJ2-3, with 11 bases identical to TRBD2. The ends lost 7 bases at V and 0 bases at J; junction bases unmatched: 6. This CDR3 has 16 amino acids.

The rearrangement joins TRBV20-1 to TRBJ2-7; perhaps TRBD2 as D (6 bases). Trimming left V 1 base short and J 6 bases short, with 31 bases between. Germline assignment: CDR1 DFQATT and CDR2 SNEGSKA (reference sequence). The CDR3 extends over 19 amino acids. The CDR3 DNA reads TGCAGTGCTAGAGGCGTGGGGACTCCTAGCTCCGGGGCCGGTTTCGAGCAGTACTTC. This codes for CSARGVGTPSSGAGFEQYF.

This clonotype appeared many times. The V and J genes are TRBV20-1 and TRBJ2-5; D may match TRBD1 or TRBD2 (5 bases each). The V end lost 2 bases, the J end lost 5 bases, and 9 bases lay between the germline ends. Germline V gene lookup returns CDR1 DFQATT and CDR2 SNEGSKA (reference sequence). This CDR3 spans 12 amino acids. CDR3 nucleotide sequence: TGCAGTGCTAGAATGGGGGAGGAGACCCAGTACTTC. It is translated as CSARMGEETQYF.

Many counts were recorded for this clonotype. CDR3 nucleotide sequence: TGCAGCGTTGGCCGCCCGGACTCCTACGAGCAGTACTTC. It yields the protein CSVGRPDSYEQYF. The chain carries TRBV29-1 and TRBJ2-7; D gene uncertain. Germline CDR1 SQVTM, CDR2 ANQGSEA. V lost 4 bases, J lost 0 bases, and 10 bases lay in between. The CDR3 has 13 amino acids.

The rearrangement uses TRBV7-3 and TRBJ2-2; D may be TRBD1 or TRBD2 (5 bases each). Germline lookup yields CDR1 SGHTA and CDR2 FQGTGA. The CDR3 contains 16 residues. Trimming left V 0 bases short and J 5 bases short, with 13 bases between. The CDR3 DNA is TGTGCCAGCAGCTTAACCAGGGCAGGCGGGACCGGGGAGCTGTTTTTT. This encodes CASSLTRAGGTGELFF.